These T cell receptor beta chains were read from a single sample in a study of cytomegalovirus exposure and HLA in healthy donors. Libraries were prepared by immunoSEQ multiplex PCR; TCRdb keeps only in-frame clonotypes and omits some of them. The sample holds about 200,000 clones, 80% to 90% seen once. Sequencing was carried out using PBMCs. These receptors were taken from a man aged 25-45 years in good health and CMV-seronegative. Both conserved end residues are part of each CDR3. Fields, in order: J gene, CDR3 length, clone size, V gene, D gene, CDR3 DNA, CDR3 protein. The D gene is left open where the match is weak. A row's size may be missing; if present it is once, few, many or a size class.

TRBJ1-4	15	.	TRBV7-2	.	TGTGCCAGCAGCTTAGCGGGGCTGGCTACTGAAAAACTGTTTTTT	CASSLAGLATEKLFF
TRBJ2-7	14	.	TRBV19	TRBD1	TGTGCCAGTAGTATAGCCAGGGGGTTCTACGAGCAGTACTTC	CASSIARGFYEQYF
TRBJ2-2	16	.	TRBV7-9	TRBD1	TGTGCCAGCAGCTTACAAGGCAGGGGGCTCACCGGGGAGCTGTTTTTT	CASSLQGRGLTGELFF
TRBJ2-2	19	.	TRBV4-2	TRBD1	TGTGCCAGCAGCCAAGACTTACGTTCGGGAAGGGGGCACACCGGGGAGCTGTTTTTT	CASSQDLRSGRGHTGELFF
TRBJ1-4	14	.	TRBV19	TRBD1	TGTGCCAGTAATCCGGGACAGGGGGGCGAAAAACTGTTTTTT	CASNPGQGGEKLFF
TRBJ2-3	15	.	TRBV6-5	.	TGTGCCAGCCTTCTAGGCGATACTCGCACTGGGACGCAGTATTTT	CASLLGDTRTGTQYF
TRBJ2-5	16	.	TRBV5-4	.	TGTGCCAGCAGCTTGGGTAAGGCCGGCGGGGAAGAGACCCAGTACTTC	CASSLGKAGGEETQYF
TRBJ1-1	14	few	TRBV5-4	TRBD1	TGTGCCAGCAGCTTGGCAGGGGGGCGCACTGAAGCTTTCTTT	CASSLAGGRTEAFF
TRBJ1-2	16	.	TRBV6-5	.	TGTGCCAGCAGTTACTCTCCCTCGGACTCCAACTATGGCTACACCTTC	CASSYSPSDSNYGYTF
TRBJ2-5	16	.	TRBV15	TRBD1	TGTGCCACCAGCAGAGGCCCAGGGACAGCCGAAGAGACCCAGTACTTC	CATSRGPGTAEETQYF
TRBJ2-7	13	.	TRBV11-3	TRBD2	TGTGCCAGCAGCCGGACTTCGGGGGGCGAGCAGTACTTC	CASSRTSGGEQYF
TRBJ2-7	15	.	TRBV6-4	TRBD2	TGTGCCAGCAGCCCAGCGGGGCGTACTACCTACGAGCAGTACTTC	CASSPAGRTTYEQYF
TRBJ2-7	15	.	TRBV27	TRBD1	TGTGCCAGCAGTTTAGGGACAGGGCCTCTCTACGAGCAGTACTTC	CASSLGTGPLYEQYF
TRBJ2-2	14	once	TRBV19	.	TGTGCCAGTAGTATAGACAGGGTTGGCGGGGAGCTGTTTTTT	CASSIDRVGGELFF